The 2 T cell receptor beta chains given below trace back to one sample, sequenced in a study of blood T cell repertoires in COVID-19. Data came from immunoSEQ multiplex PCR; TCRdb stores just in-frame clones and leaves some out. The sample consists of about 170,000 clones, roughly 81% of them appearing once. The sequenced material came from peripheral blood. All receptors come from a woman aged 80 or over with COVID-19, enrolled during active disease.

Comment on this clone: At the DNA level, this CDR3 is encoded by other sequences in the same sample as well. The chain employs TRBV20-1 and TRBJ2-7; 7 bases are shared with TRBD2. The CDR3 has 11 amino acids. In germline, CDR1 is DFQATT, CDR2 SNEGSKA (reference sequence). J lost 2 bases, V lost 6 bases, and 1 base had no gene match. As DNA, the CDR3 is TGCAGTGCCGCGGGGGCCTACGAGCAGTACTTC. This gives the protein CSAAGAYEQYF.

The gene calls are TRBV7-2 and TRBJ2-4; D is undetermined. Deletions cut 2 bases from V and 5 bases from J, with 10 bases between. The CDR3 has 14 amino acids. CDR1 and CDR2 (germline): SGHTA, FQGNSA. This CDR3 reads CASSLFVAENIQYF. For the CDR3, the DNA is TGTGCCAGCAGCTTATTCGTCGCGGAAAACATTCAGTACTTC.